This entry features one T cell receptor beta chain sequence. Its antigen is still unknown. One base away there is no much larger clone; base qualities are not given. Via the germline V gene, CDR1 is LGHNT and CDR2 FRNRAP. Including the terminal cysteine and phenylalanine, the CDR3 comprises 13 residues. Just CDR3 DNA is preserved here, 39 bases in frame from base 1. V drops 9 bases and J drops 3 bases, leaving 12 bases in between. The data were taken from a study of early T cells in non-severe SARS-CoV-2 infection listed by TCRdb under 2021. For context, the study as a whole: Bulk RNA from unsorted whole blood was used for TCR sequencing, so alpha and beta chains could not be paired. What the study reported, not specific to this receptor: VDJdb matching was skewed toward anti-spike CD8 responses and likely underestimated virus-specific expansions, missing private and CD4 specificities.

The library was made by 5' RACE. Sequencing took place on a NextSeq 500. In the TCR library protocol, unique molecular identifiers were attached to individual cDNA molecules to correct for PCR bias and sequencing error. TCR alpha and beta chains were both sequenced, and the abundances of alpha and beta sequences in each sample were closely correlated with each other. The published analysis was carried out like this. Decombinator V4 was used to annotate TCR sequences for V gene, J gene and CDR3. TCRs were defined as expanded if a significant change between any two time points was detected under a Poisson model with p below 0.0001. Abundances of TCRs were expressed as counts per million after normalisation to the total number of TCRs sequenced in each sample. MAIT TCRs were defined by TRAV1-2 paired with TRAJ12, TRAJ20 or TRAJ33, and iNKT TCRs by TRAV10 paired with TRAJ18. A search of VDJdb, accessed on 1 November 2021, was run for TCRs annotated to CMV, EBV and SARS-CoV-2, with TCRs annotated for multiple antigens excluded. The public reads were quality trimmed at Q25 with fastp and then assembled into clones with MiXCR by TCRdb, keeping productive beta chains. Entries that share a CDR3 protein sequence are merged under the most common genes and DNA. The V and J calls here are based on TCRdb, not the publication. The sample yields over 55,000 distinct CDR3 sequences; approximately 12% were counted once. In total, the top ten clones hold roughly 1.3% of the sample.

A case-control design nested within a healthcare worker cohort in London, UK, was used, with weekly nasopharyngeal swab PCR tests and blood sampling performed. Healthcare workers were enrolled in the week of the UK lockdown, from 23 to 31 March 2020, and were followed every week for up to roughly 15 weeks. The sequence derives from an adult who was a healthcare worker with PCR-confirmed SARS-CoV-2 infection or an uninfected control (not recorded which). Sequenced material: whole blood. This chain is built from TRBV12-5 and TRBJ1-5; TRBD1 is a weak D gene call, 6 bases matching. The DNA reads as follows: TGTGCTAGCTCGGGGGCACCCAATCAGCCCCAGCATTTT. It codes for CASSGAPNQPQHF.